The next 14 T cell receptor beta chains were all read from a single sample in a study of cytomegalovirus exposure and HLA in healthy donors (TCRdb year 2017). Library preparation was by the immunoSEQ multiplex PCR assay. Held by TCRdb, this immuneACCESS table contains in-frame sequences only and omits some clones. Under half of the omission traces to an unresolved V gene where checked; the cause of the rest is unknown. The sample includes approximately 81,000 clones, with about 92% observed a single time. The ten largest clones take up 0.55% to 0.8% of the sample. Sequencing was performed on PBMCs. Receptors originate from a man younger than 35 in good health and CMV-seronegative.

The V gene is TRBV7-2, the J gene TRBJ1-1; D is perhaps TRBD1 (5 bases). In germline, CDR1 is SGHTA, CDR2 FQGNSA. There are 13 residues in the CDR3. Trimming shortened V by 4 bases and J by 1 base, and 7 bases separated the two germline ends. The CDR3 DNA sequence: TGTGCCAGCAGCTGGACACAGAACACTGAAGCTTTCTTT. Its translation is CASSWTQNTEAFF.

This chain links TRBV29-1 with TRBJ1-2, with TRBD1 matching over 7 bases. Germline CDR1 reads SQVTM; CDR2 reads ANQGSEA. There are 15 residues in the CDR3. V gave up 3 bases and J gave up 0 bases; unmatched junction bases: 7. CDR3 bases: TGCAGCGTTGACTTCCAAGGGACAGCTAACTATGGCTACACCTTC. Its protein product is CSVDFQGTANYGYTF.

This clone was seen only once. The chain has TRBV12-2 and TRBJ2-3; TRBD2, the table's D call, lacks a check against the DNA. TRBV12-2 is designated a pseudogene. This CDR3 has 18 residues. This CDR3 reads CASRLTSGRAHGTDTQYF. CDR3 sequence (DNA): TGTGCAAGTCGACTTACTAGCGGGAGGGCCCATGGCACAGATACGCAGTATTTT.

The chain uses TRBV6-1 and TRBJ2-7; 10 nucleotides match TRBD1. Germline values: CDR1 MNHNS, CDR2 SASEGT. This CDR3 is 15 amino acids long. J was trimmed by 1 base and V by 6 bases; bases with no gene match: 6. CDR3 in DNA: TGTGCCAGCAGAGACCGGGACAGGGGTTCCTACGAGCAGTACTTC. Translated: CASRDRDRGSYEQYF.

The table lists this clone with a few counts. The V call is TRBV27, the J call TRBJ2-5; a weak D match, TRBD1 (6 bases). Trimming left V 7 bases short and J 0 bases short, with 21 bases between. Germline V gene lookup returns CDR1 MNHEY and CDR2 SMNVEV (reference sequence). The CDR3 extends over 17 amino acids. Here the CDR3 reads CASTNAVLGQNQETQYF. CDR3 DNA: TGTGCCAGCACCAACGCCGTCCTTGGACAGAACCAAGAGACCCAGTACTTC.

This clone showed up just once. The rearrangement links TRBV7-3 to TRBJ2-2; 7 bases align to TRBD2. V lost 3 bases and J lost 5; bases outside the gene matches: 3. CDR3 length: 14 amino acids. In germline, CDR1 is SGHTA, CDR2 FQGTGA. The CDR3 bases are TGTGCCAGCAGCTTTGGGAGGGGAACCGGGGAGCTGTTTTTT. Translating it yields CASSFGRGTGELFF.

The chain uses TRBV5-1 and TRBJ1-3, with D unresolved. Between the trimmed V and J ends, which lost 5 bases and 0 bases, there was a span of 15 bases. Germline loops: CDR1 SGHRS, CDR2 YFSETQ. The CDR3 runs to 16 residues. The DNA for the CDR3 is TGCGCCAGCAGGGGAGGGCTCTCCGACTCTGGAAACACCATATATTTT. This translates into CASRGGLSDSGNTIYF.

Here the CDR3 DNA reads TGTGCCAGCAGTTCCCGGGTCCCGTGGGACAATGAGCAGTTCTTC. Its protein product is CASSSRVPWDNEQFF. This chain connects TRBV27 to TRBJ2-1; no definite D call. The CDR3 contains 15 residues. CDR1 and CDR2 (germline): MNHEY, SMNVEV (reference sequence). Trimming removed 4 bases from V and 5 bases from J, with 15 bases in between.

The genes are TRBV5-1 and TRBJ1-3; 7 bases fit TRBD1. The CDR3 spans 15 residues. V trimming: 4 bases; J trimming: 0 bases; junction bases outside the gene matches: 4. Germline V CDR1 and CDR2: SGHRS, YFSETQ. For the CDR3, the DNA is TGCGCCAGCAGCCCGGACAGGAGCTCTGGAAACACCATATATTTT. It encodes CASSPDRSSGNTIYF.

The rearrangement uses TRBV2 and TRBJ1-1; no reliable D call. There are 15 residues in the CDR3. CDR1 SNHLY and CDR2 FYNNEI come from the germline V gene. The V end lost 8 bases, the J end lost 1 base, and 17 bases lay between the germline ends. CDR3 sequence (DNA): TGTGCCAGCTCCCCCGAAGCCGGTCGGAACACTGAAGCTTTCTTT. Its protein product is CASSPEAGRNTEAFF.

The chain recombines TRBV5-1 with TRBJ1-3, with D hard to call. The CDR3 spans 15 residues. Germline V gene data show CDR1 as SGHRS and CDR2 as YFSETQ. Trimming removed 0 bases from V and 0 bases from J, with 7 bases in between. As DNA, the CDR3 is TGCGCCAGCAGCTTGGATGGCAACTCTGGAAACACCATATATTTT. Protein sequence: CASSLDGNSGNTIYF.

The chain carries TRBV18 and TRBJ1-4, with TRBD1 matching over 7 bases. This CDR3 is built from 15 residues. The germline V gene encodes CDR1 KGHSH and CDR2 LQKENI. J was trimmed by 5 bases and V by 1 base; bases with no gene match: 4. CDR3 sequence reads: CASSPRDSLNEKLFF. The DNA of the CDR3 is TGTGCCAGCTCACCACGGGACAGCTTGAATGAAAAACTGTTTTTT.

The V gene is TRBV10-2, the J gene TRBJ1-6; tentative D call: TRBD1 (5 bases). Germline CDR1 WSHSY, CDR2 SAAADI. This CDR3 comprises 15 residues. Between the trimmed V and J ends, which lost 6 bases and 6 bases, there was a span of 15 bases. CDR3 sequence (DNA): TGCGCCAGCAGGGTGGCCGGGGGAATTAATTCACCCCTCCACTTT. Translating gives CASRVAGGINSPLHF.

This rearrangement joins TRBV19 to TRBJ2-6; 10 bases align to TRBD1. Germline CDR1 and CDR2: LNHDA and SQIVND (reference sequence). This CDR3 spans 16 amino acids. V gave up 4 bases and J gave up 1 base; unmatched junction bases: 1. The CDR3 is CASSRGQGSGANVLTF. CDR3 nucleotides: TGTGCCAGTAGTAGGGGACAGGGGTCTGGGGCCAACGTCCTGACTTTC. Full variable domain (rest looked up from reference TRBV19 and TRBJ2-6): DGGITQSPKYLFRKEGQNVTLSCEQNLNHDAMYWYRQDPGQGLRLIYYSQIVNDFQKGDIAEGYSVSREKKESFPLTVTSAQKNPTAFYLCASSRGQGSGANVLTFGAGSRLTVL.